Here is one TCR beta chain with its context. The data derive from a study of blood T cell repertoires in COVID-19. Study as a whole: Italy, Spain and the United States were the sources of the convalescent and acute COVID-19 samples. PBMCs, B-cell-depleted T cells, or T cells provided the cDNA or gDNA that made up the material.

As originally analysed: From reference gene primer amplification, estimates of nucleated cell counts were derived. Measured with immunoSEQ multiplex PCR; TCRdb has only the in-frame clones, and not every one. D and trimming were read from the DNA, whereas the V and J calls and clone size are those reported in that table. The repertoire holds around 110,000 clones, with over 75% as singletons. The material sequenced was peripheral blood. This clonotype was sampled from a man aged 55 to 70 with active or convalescent COVID-19.

The chain's CDR3 is CASSPRRAGKNEQFF. CDR3 nucleotide sequence: TGTGCCAGCAGCCCACGGAGGGCAGGGAAGAATGAGCAGTTCTTC. The chain combines TRBV7-9 with TRBJ2-1; tentative D call: TRBD2 (6 bases). Germline V lookup: CDR1 SEHNR, CDR2 FQNEAQ (reference sequence). The CDR3 loop spans 15 amino acids. Trimming removed 5 bases at V and 7 bases at J, with 18 bases between. Full variable domain (remainder filled in from reference TRBV7-9 and TRBJ2-1): DTGVSQNPRHKITKRGQNVTFRCDPISEHNRLYWYRQTLGQGPEFLTYFQNEAQLEKSRLLSDRFSAERPKGSFSTLEIQRTEQGDSAMYLCASSPRRAGKNEQFFGPGTRLTVL.